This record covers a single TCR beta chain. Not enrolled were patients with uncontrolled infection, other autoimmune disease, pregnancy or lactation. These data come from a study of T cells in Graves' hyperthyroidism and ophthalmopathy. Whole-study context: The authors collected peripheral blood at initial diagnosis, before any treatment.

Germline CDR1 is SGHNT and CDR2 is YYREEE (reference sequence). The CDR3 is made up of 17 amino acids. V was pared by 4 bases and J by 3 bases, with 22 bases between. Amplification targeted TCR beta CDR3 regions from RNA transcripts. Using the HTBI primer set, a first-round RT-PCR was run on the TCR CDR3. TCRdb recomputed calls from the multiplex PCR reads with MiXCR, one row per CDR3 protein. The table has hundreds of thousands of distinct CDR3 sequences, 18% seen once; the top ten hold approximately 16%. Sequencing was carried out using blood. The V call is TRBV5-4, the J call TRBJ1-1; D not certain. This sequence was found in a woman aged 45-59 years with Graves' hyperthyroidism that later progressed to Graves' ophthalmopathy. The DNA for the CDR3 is TGTGCCAGCAGCCAAGAATGGAAGACTGGTTTGTACACTGAAGCTTTCTTT. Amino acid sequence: CASSQEWKTGLYTEAFF.